This T cell receptor (beta chain) emerged from a study of CD8 T cells in ankylosing spondylitis (dated by TCRdb to 2016 to 2017). Study-level background: To find TCR variants linked to disease, the study profiled T cell receptor beta repertoires in ankylosing spondylitis patients and healthy donors. The whole study cohort included 108 healthy donors and some 27 ankylosing spondylitis patients. Samples of peripheral blood were taken, and for ankylosing spondylitis patients, synovial fluid was collected as well. Study-wide findings and limitations: Some motif variants were previously reported in synovial fluid and blood of reactive arthritis patients, suggesting common disease-initiation mechanisms. Significant enrichment of the disease-linked clones was reported in matched synovial fluid samples from ankylosing spondylitis patients. A TCR beta motif of roughly 8 highly homologous amino acid variants appeared characteristic of blood from ankylosing spondylitis patients. In peripheral blood, the disease-linked clones were found at relatively low frequencies and had a CD8+ phenotype.

For sequencing, an Illumina HiSeq 2500 was employed. Quantitative 5'-RACE with molecular barcodes was used to prepare TCR beta libraries. In the authors' own workflow: A new computational method, built on a probabilistic model of VDJ rearrangement, was used to identify disease-linked TCR variants. The public reads were reprocessed in TCRdb via fastp at Q25 and MiXCR, keeping in-frame beta chains. Every distinct CDR3 protein forms one entry, paired with its most common genes and DNA. TCRdb's processing, not the authors', yielded these V and J calls. This sample lists 350,000 or so distinct CDR3 sequences; less than 10% were detected once. 14% to 15% of the sample is in the top ten clones. The CDR3 goes from the cysteine to the phenylalanine over 17 residues. Solely the CDR3 DNA is kept, with 51 bases framed from the first base. For this chain, trimming is 0 bases at the V end and 2 bases at the J end, and the number of junction bases without a gene match is 9. CDR1 is given as SGHTA and CDR2 as FQGNSA, both from the germline V gene.

Points on this clonotype: Its antigen is not yet known. The sample holds no much larger clone one base away, and base qualities are not on file.

Sequenced sample: blood, either unsorted or a sorted T cell fraction (not recorded which). The V and J genes are TRBV7-2 and TRBJ2-7; TRBD2 fits 8 bases in the junction. The sequence was collected from a male donor with ankylosing spondylitis. The base sequence is TGTGCCAGCAGCTTAGCTTCCACTAGCGGAGGAACCTACGAGCAGTACTTC. It translates as CASSLASTSGGTYEQYF.